The 10 T cell receptor beta chains below all came from one sample that was sequenced in a study of CD8+CD57+ T cells in acquired aplastic anemia. TCR beta VDJ combinations and CDR3 sequences were profiled from genomic DNA. One entry per CDR3 protein results from TCRdb running MiXCR on the reads. The sample has 200,000 to 250,000 distinct CDR3 sequences, roughly 50% seen once. Whoever was chosen for sequencing had shown CD8+CD57+ cell expansion by flow cytometry. The sample comprised sorted CD4+, CD8+, or CD8+CD57+ T cells (not recorded which) from PBMCs. These receptors were obtained from a human donor with aplastic anemia.

This clonotype has only a few counts. The chain joins TRBV9 to TRBJ1-1, with D possibly TRBD1 on 5 matching bases. The CDR3 sequence is 15 residues long. Germline V gene data show CDR1 as SGDLS and CDR2 as YYNGEE. The V gene lost 5 bases and the J gene lost 7 bases, with 21 bases spanning the gap. The CDR3 region is CASSFRASLGGEAFF. The CDR3 bases are TGTGCCAGCAGTTTTCGTGCATCCCTGGGGGGTGAAGCTTTCTTT.

This clonotype appeared many times. J is TRBJ2-1 and V is TRBV5-1; D call uncertain. Germline CDR1 reads SGHRS; CDR2 reads YFSETQ. V shed 4 bases and J shed 8 bases, with 10 bases lying between them. The CDR3 covers 12 residues. The CDR3 nucleotides are TGCGCCAGCAGCCCTACGACGGATGAGCAGTTCTTC. Translating it yields CASSPTTDEQFF.

Concerning this clonotype itself: A much more abundant neighbour one base away suggests this may be a read error. Given the absence of the conserved phenylalanine or tryptophan at the CDR3 end, a read error is likely. The DNA for the CDR3 is TGTGCCAGCAACCGGGACGGTTCCTACGAGCAGTACCTC. Protein sequence: CASNRDGSYEQYL. The chain combines TRBV6-5 with TRBJ2-7; D is tentatively TRBD1 or TRBD2 (5 bases each). The ends were cut back, 7 bases at V and 1 base at J, with 11 bases in the middle. Germline CDR1 MNHEY, CDR2 SVGAGI. This CDR3 is 13 amino acids long.

A remark on this clonotype: A junction end diverges from the germline sequence, so it may reflect a read error. The chain couples TRBV14 to TRBJ2-1, with D uncertain. CDR3 size: 13 residues. Germline V gene lookup returns CDR1 SGHDN and CDR2 FVKESK. The DNA for the CDR3 is TGTGCCAGCTCACCACAAGAGTCCGATGAGCAGATCTTC. Its translation: CASSPQESDEQIF. Looking up the rest from reference TRBV14 and TRBJ2-1 gives the full variable domain: EAGVTQFPSHSVIEKGQTVTLRCDPISGHDNLYWYRRVMGKEIKFLLHFVKESKQDESGMPNNRFLAERTGGTYSTLKVQPAELEDSGVYFCASSPQESDEQIFGPGTRLTVL.

In its sample, this clonotype was seen many times. This sequence joins TRBV4-2 and TRBJ2-1, with TRBD2 matching over 8 bases. This CDR3 spans 18 amino acids. Trimming took 2 bases from V and 0 from J; bases not matched to a gene: 9. Germline CDR1 is LGHNA and CDR2 is YNFKEQ. Here the CDR3 reads CASSQPVLRGGSYNEQFF. The CDR3, as DNA: TGTGCCAGCAGCCAACCCGTGTTACGGGGGGGCTCCTACAATGAGCAGTTCTTC.

V gene TRBV2 combines with J gene TRBJ2-7; either TRBD1 or TRBD2 may fit D (5 bases each). V was shortened by 4 bases and J by 3 bases, with 10 bases between the two germline ends. This CDR3 contains 13 residues. Germline V gene data show CDR1 as SNHLY and CDR2 as FYNNEI. The DNA of the CDR3 is TGTGCCAGCAGTGGGGACGGACTCTACGAGCAGTACTTC. Its protein product is CASSGDGLYEQYF.

The chain employs TRBV2 and TRBJ1-4; possible D gene TRBD1, 6 bases. V was cut by 0 bases and J by 0 bases, with 11 bases left in between. Germline assignment: CDR1 SNHLY and CDR2 FYNNEI. CDR3 size: 17 residues. CDR3 in amino acids: CASSEAGHFATNEKLFF. The CDR3 region has the DNA TGTGCCAGCAGTGAAGCGGGACACTTTGCAACTAATGAAAAACTGTTTTTT.

The chain has TRBV2 and TRBJ2-7; 7 bases map to TRBD2. V gave up 8 bases and J gave up 4 bases; unmatched junction bases: 8. The CDR3 loop spans 13 amino acids. Germline CDR1 and CDR2: SNHLY and FYNNEI. For the CDR3, the DNA is TGTGCCAGCCTTCGCGCGGGGGTATACGAGCAGTACTTC. Its translation is CASLRAGVYEQYF.

The V call is TRBV5-1, the J call TRBJ2-5; a possible D gene is TRBD1 (6 bases). Trimming pared 4 bases from V and 4 bases from J, leaving 11 bases between. The CDR3 runs to 13 residues. Germline loops: CDR1 SGHRS, CDR2 YFSETQ. The CDR3, as DNA: TGCGCCAGCAGCCAGGACAGTACAGAGACCCAGTACTTC. Its protein product is CASSQDSTETQYF.

This chain links TRBV20-1 with TRBJ1-2; 8 bases align to TRBD1. The CDR3 loop spans 15 amino acids. V was pared by 1 base and J by 2 bases, with 6 bases of the junction left unmatched. Germline CDR1 and CDR2: DFQATT and SNEGSKA (reference sequence). The CDR3 nucleotides read TGCAGTGCTAGAGTGATGGACAGGGTGAACTATGGCTACACCTTC. It yields the protein CSARVMDRVNYGYTF.